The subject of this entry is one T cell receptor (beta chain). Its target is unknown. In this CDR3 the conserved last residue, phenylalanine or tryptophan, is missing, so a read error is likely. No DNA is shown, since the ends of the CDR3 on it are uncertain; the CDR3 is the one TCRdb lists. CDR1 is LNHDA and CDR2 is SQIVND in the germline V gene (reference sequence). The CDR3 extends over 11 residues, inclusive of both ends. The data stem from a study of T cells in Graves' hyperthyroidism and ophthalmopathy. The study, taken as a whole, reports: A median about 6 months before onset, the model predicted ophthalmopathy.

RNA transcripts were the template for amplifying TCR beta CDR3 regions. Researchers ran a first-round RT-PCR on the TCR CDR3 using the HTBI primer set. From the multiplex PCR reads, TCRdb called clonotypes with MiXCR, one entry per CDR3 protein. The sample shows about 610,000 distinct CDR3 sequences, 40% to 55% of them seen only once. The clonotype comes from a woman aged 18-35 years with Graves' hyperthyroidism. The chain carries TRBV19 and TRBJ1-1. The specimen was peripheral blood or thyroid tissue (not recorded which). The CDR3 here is CASSIDQSAYY.